The 18 T cell receptor beta chains presented below share a single source sample, sequenced in a study of beta chain features in type 1 diabetes. Points from the study as a whole: People with Type 1 diabetes carried modestly yet significantly shorter TCRB CDR3s in all four CD4+ subsets.

Their specific antigens are unknown. All of the isolated RNA was reverse transcribed, so expressed TCRB transcripts were sequenced. Clones were sequenced by immunoSEQ multiplex PCR, and TCRdb holds only the in-frame ones, with some missing. Here the sample spans 300,000 or so clones, around an eighth being singletons. Sequenced input: naive CD4+ T cells from blood. The source is a man younger than 40 with type 1 diabetes.

The chain carries TRBV14 and TRBJ1-5; the D is unclear. V was shortened by 4 bases and J by 3 bases, with 7 bases between the two germline ends. This CDR3 contains 13 residues. Germline lookup yields CDR1 SGHDN and CDR2 FVKESK. The CDR3 DNA reads TGTGCCAGCAGCCGAGGTCCCAATCAGCCCCAGCATTTT. Its protein product is CASSRGPNQPQHF.

The J gene is TRBJ2-5, the V gene TRBV5-4, with D tentatively TRBD1 (6 bases). CDR3 length equals 13 residues. Germline CDR1 SGHNT, CDR2 YYREEE (reference sequence). V was clipped by 4 bases and J by 5 bases, with 12 bases between them. The CDR3 protein is CASSRTGSETQYF. CDR3 bases: TGTGCCAGCAGCCGTACAGGGTCCGAGACCCAGTACTTC. Variable domain in full (rest from reference TRBV5-4 and TRBJ2-5): ETGVTQSPTHLIKTRGQQVTLRCSSQSGHNTVSWYQQALGQGPQFIFQYYREEENGRGNFPPRFSGLQFPNYSSELNVNALELDDSALYLCASSRTGSETQYFGPGTRLLVL.

This clone was detected only a few times. This chain links TRBV15 with TRBJ2-7, with 10 bases that match TRBD2. This CDR3 is built from 16 residues. CDR1 is LNHNV, CDR2 YYDKDF, per germline (reference sequence). V gave up 0 bases and J gave up 5 bases; unmatched junction bases: 7. CDR3 region: CATSRDASGRPHEQYF. The CDR3 DNA sequence: TGTGCCACCAGCAGAGATGCTAGCGGGAGACCCCACGAGCAGTACTTC.

This clone was counted only a few times. The chain recombines TRBV19 with TRBJ1-5; 7 bases match TRBD1. Losses at the gene ends were 6 bases for V and 6 bases for J; bases not matched to a gene: 2. Germline V gene sequence: CDR1 LNHDA, CDR2 SQIVND (reference sequence). This CDR3 region has 12 residues. CDR3 DNA sequence: TGTGCCAGTAGATCAGGGGGTCAGCCCCAGCATTTT. Translation gives CASRSGGQPQHF.

V and J are TRBV4-2 and TRBJ2-2; 9 bases line up with TRBD2. The CDR3 covers 17 residues. Trimming took 2 bases from V and 4 from J; bases not matched to a gene: 8. Germline CDR1 and CDR2: LGHNA and YNFKEQ. The CDR3: CASSQIGTSGLTGELFF. The CDR3 DNA reads TGTGCCAGCAGCCAAATAGGAACTAGCGGGCTCACCGGGGAGCTGTTTTTT.

This clone has a handful of counts. CDR3 loop: CSTLRRGIQETQYF. The DNA for the CDR3 is TGCAGCACCTTACGAAGAGGGATTCAAGAGACCCAGTACTTC. The chain links TRBV29-1 to TRBJ2-5; TRBD2 might be the D (5 bases). Germline values: CDR1 SQVTM, CDR2 ANQGSEA. This CDR3 has 14 residues. Trimming left V 8 bases short and J 2 bases short, with 18 bases between.

The chain employs TRBV28 and TRBJ2-5; D is uncertain. From germline, CDR1 is MDHEN and CDR2 SYDVKM. The germline V and J ends were trimmed by 4 bases and 1 base, with 4 bases remaining between them. The CDR3 contains 12 residues. CDR3 sequence: CASSSIQETQYF. The CDR3 DNA reads as TGTGCCAGCAGTTCCATCCAAGAGACCCAGTACTTC.

There are a few counts of this clone. The J gene is TRBJ1-1, the V gene TRBV29-1; the D is unclear. CDR1 and CDR2 from the germline V gene are SQVTM and ANQGSEA. This CDR3 region has 12 residues. Trimming stripped 6 bases from V and 4 bases from J, with 12 bases between. The CDR3 region is CSVSQSSTEAFF. CDR3 nucleotides: TGCAGCGTCTCACAGAGTAGCACTGAAGCTTTCTTT.

This clone was detected only a few times. The chain combines TRBV6-6 with TRBJ1-4, with 8 bases lining up with TRBD1. The CDR3 consists of 15 residues. Looked up from germline, CDR1 is MNHNY and CDR2 is SVGAGI (reference sequence). J was trimmed by 6 bases and V by 6 bases; bases with no gene match: 9. The CDR3 region is CASRHQGAVDEKLFF. Here the CDR3 DNA reads TGTGCCAGCAGGCACCAGGGGGCGGTGGATGAAAAACTGTTTTTT.

The rearrangement joins TRBV29-1 to TRBJ2-6, with TRBD2 as a possible D gene (6 bases). Per germline, CDR1 SQVTM and CDR2 ANQGSEA. This CDR3 comprises 15 residues. With 5 bases removed from V and 1 base from J, the gap between germline ends came to 12 bases. This chain's CDR3 is CSVLGGDSGANVLTF. CDR3 sequence (DNA): TGCAGCGTTCTTGGCGGGGATTCTGGGGCCAACGTCCTGACTTTC. Looking up the rest from reference TRBV29-1 and TRBJ2-6 gives the full variable domain: SAVISQKPSRDICQRGTSLTIQCQVDSQVTMMFWYRQQPGQSLTLIATANQGSEATYESGFVIDKFPISRPNLTFSTLTVSNMSPEDSSIYLCSVLGGDSGANVLTFGAGSRLTVL.

This chain connects TRBV9 to TRBJ1-1; 10 bases align to TRBD1. The CDR3 totals 15 residues. Germline V gene data show CDR1 as SGDLS and CDR2 as YYNGEE. V lost 0 bases to trimming and J lost 4 bases; unmatched junction nucleotides: 3. The CDR3 reads CASSVVGQGTTEAFF. Written as DNA, the CDR3 is TGTGCCAGCAGCGTAGTGGGACAGGGGACCACTGAAGCTTTCTTT.

The sample holds a few counts of this clone. In nucleotides, the CDR3 is TGTGCCAGCTGCCGGGATCGGGATAGCTCCTACAATGAGCAGTTCTTC. Amino acids: CASCRDRDSSYNEQFF. This chain uses TRBV5-4 with TRBJ2-1; D possibly corresponds to TRBD2 (5 bases). Trimming stripped 7 bases from V and 0 bases from J, with 17 bases between. Germline CDR1 is SGHNT and CDR2 is YYREEE (reference sequence). CDR3 length: 16 amino acids.

The gene calls are TRBV7-2 and TRBJ2-6, with unresolved D. V gave up 5 bases and J gave up 3 bases, with 11 bases separating them. The germline V gene has CDR1 SGHTA and CDR2 FQGNSA. This CDR3 is built from 15 residues. CDR3 nucleotide sequence: TGTGCCAGCAGCCCAGCGTGGTTTGGGGCCAACGTCCTGACTTTC. Residues: CASSPAWFGANVLTF.

This clone was detected only a few times. The rearrangement uses TRBV5-1 and TRBJ2-1; D may be TRBD2 (5 bases). Trimming removed 4 bases at V and 12 bases at J, with 17 bases between. Germline values: CDR1 SGHRS, CDR2 YFSETQ. This CDR3 comprises 13 residues. The CDR3 reads CASSTNPSLVQFF. Written as DNA, the CDR3 is TGCGCCAGCAGCACAAATCCTAGCTTGGTGCAGTTCTTC.

This rearrangement joins TRBV19 to TRBJ2-7; 9 bases line up with TRBD1. V lost 7 bases, J lost 7 bases, and 11 bases stayed unmatched. Looked up from germline, CDR1 is LNHDA and CDR2 is SQIVND (reference sequence). This CDR3 comprises 14 residues. The CDR3 region is CASKVGQGDREQYF. In DNA, the CDR3 is TGTGCCAGTAAAGTGGGACAGGGTGACCGGGAGCAGTACTTC.

V usage is TRBV19 and J usage is TRBJ2-1; D is possibly TRBD1 (6 bases). Between the trimmed V and J ends, which lost 1 base and 9 bases, there was a span of 10 bases. This CDR3 is 13 amino acids long. Germline lookup yields CDR1 LNHDA and CDR2 SQIVND (reference sequence). This chain's CDR3 is CASSIVAGAEQFF. The CDR3 DNA reads TGTGCCAGTAGTATAGTTGCAGGGGCTGAGCAGTTCTTC.

The chain employs TRBV5-4 and TRBJ1-2; unclear D gene. CDR1 is SGHNT, CDR2 YYREEE, per germline (reference sequence). Between the trimmed V and J ends, which lost 1 base and 6 bases, there was a span of 10 bases. The CDR3 has 13 residues. The CDR3, as DNA: TGTGCCAGCAGCTTGACTGCGGCTAATGGCTACACCTTC. Its protein is CASSLTAANGYTF.

The CDR3 here is CAWGTGMNTEAFF. CDR3 in DNA: TGTGCCTGGGGGACAGGGATGAACACTGAAGCTTTCTTT. V is TRBV30 and J is TRBJ1-1; TRBD1 matches 9 bases. CDR1 is GTSNPN and CDR2 is SVGIG in the germline V gene (reference sequence). The CDR3 is made up of 13 amino acids. Trimming removed 5 bases from V and 0 bases from J; junction bases left unmatched: 1.